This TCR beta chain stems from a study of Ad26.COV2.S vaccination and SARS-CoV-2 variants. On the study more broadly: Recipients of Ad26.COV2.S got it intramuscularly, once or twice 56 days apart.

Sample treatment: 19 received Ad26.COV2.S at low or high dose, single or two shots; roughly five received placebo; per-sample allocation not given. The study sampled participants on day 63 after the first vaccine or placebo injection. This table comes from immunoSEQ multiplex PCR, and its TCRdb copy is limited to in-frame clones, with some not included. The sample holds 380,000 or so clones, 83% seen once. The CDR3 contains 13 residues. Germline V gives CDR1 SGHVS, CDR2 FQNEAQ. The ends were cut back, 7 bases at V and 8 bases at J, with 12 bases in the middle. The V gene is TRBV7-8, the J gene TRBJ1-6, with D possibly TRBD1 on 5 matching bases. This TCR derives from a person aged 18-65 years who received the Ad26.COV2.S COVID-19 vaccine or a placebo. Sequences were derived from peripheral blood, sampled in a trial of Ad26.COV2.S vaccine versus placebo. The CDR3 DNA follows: TGTGCCAGCACCCGAAGAGGGGATTCACCCCTCCACTTT. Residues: CASTRRGDSPLHF.